One T cell receptor beta chain is described in this entry. No antigen is known for it. The data stem from a study of cytomegalovirus exposure and HLA in healthy donors. Across the study: The approximately 120 validation repertoires were reported in a later analysis to have been generated on the same platform as the 666 first-cohort repertoires.

Assay used: immunoSEQ multiplex PCR; TCRdb lists only in-frame clones, some missing. This sample carries 150,000 to 200,000 clones, 85% of them seen once, and the ten largest clones take roughly 15%. Study-wide results and limits: The study labeled more than 150 TCR beta chains cytomegalovirus-associated. In vitro experiments confirmed that a few CMV-associated chains were specific for CMV antigens.

CDR1 is MDHEN, CDR2 SYDVKM, per germline. J lost 2 bases, V lost 7 bases, and 5 bases had no gene match. The CDR3 length is 15 residues. The TCR sequence derives from a man between 18 and 29 years old in good health and CMV-seropositive. The specimen was PBMCs. This chain connects TRBV28 to TRBJ2-6; 7 bases agree with TRBD2. The CDR3 reads CASIPRGAGANVLTF. CDR3 bases: TGTGCCAGCATTCCTCGGGGGGCTGGGGCCAACGTCCTGACTTTC.